The 2 T cell receptor beta chains listed next were all sequenced from one sample in a study of a mutant IDH1 vaccine in newly diagnosed glioma. This sample's time point: week 23, last vaccination. Doses of 300 ug of mutant IDH1 20-mer peptide were given with topical imiquimod. No antigen has been identified for these receptors. Clones were sequenced by immunoSEQ multiplex PCR, and TCRdb holds only the in-frame ones, with some missing. Of 60,000 or so clones listed, about 81% are singletons. Specimen: PBMCs, collected from a glioma patient whose treatment included an IDH1 peptide vaccine. The receptors originated from a woman in her thirties or forties with glioma. Some clones in this sample may be carry-over from other donors' samples.

The V gene is TRBV2, the J gene TRBJ1-5; a possible D gene is TRBD1 (6 bases). V lost 4 bases to trimming and J lost 3 bases, with 19 bases between them. Germline-derived CDR1 and CDR2 are SNHLY and FYNNEI. The CDR3 is 17 amino acids. The CDR3 DNA is TGTGCCAGCAGTGCGTTTGAGGGGGGGATTTACAATCAGCCCCAGCATTTT. Protein: CASSAFEGGIYNQPQHF.

The rearrangement links TRBV18 to TRBJ2-5; possibly TRBD2 for D (5 bases). CDR1 is KGHSH and CDR2 is LQKENI in the germline V gene. The CDR3 length is 13 residues. The V gene lost 6 bases and the J gene lost 0 bases, with 8 bases spanning the gap. The CDR3 sequence: CASSPGYQETQYF. The DNA of the CDR3 is TGTGCCAGCTCCCCGGGGTACCAAGAGACCCAGTACTTC.